This T cell receptor (beta chain) was profiled in a study of T-cell memory formation after mild COVID-19. This clonotype was counted between two and nine times. MiXCR, applied by TCRdb to the 5' RACE reads, yields one record per CDR3 protein. The sample gives 200,000 to 250,000 distinct CDR3 sequences, approximately 10% of which show up once; roughly a fifth is in the top ten. CDR3 length: 14 amino acids. The germline V gene has CDR1 SGHRS and CDR2 YFSETQ. V lost 8 bases, J lost 4 bases, and 18 bases lay in between. The sequence derives from a man between 18 and 29 years old who had mild COVID-19 (a few samples of this study predate the infection). Cell type and time point are not known. Sequences were obtained from PBMCs or a T cell subset sorted from them (not recorded which). This chain links TRBV5-1 with TRBJ1-2, with D unresolved. CDR3 in amino acids: CASRPRPTAYGYTF. For the CDR3, the DNA is TGCGCCAGTAGACCGCGGCCAACCGCCTATGGCTACACCTTC.